This T cell receptor (beta chain) was documented in a study of graft-versus-host responses after intestinal transplantation (dated by TCRdb to the early 2020s). The study in broad terms: Multivisceral, liver-intestinal, or isolated intestinal transplants were received by the recipients. The cohort enrolled 20 to 25 intestinal transplant recipients including one retransplant, and a few patients lacking pretransplant specimens were excluded. After intestinal transplantation, graft-versus-host and host-versus-graft alloreactive T cell clones in the graft, circulation and bone marrow were tracked using bulk TCR-beta CDR3 sequencing. Donor T cell macrochimerism was defined as a peak of at least 4% donor T cells among recipient peripheral blood mononuclear cells. Alloreactive clones were identified by sequencing pre-transplant mixed lymphocyte reaction products and comparing them with unstimulated pre-transplant donor and recipient T cells. Rather than going through the commercial service, samples from a few later patients were sequenced in-house on an Illumina MiSeq and processed with MiXCR. All recipients received anti-thymocyte globulin induction followed by maintenance tacrolimus and steroids for approximately 3 years. Study-wide conclusions, independent of this receptor: GvH clones turned up in recipient bone marrow, with some appearing earlier in ileal mucosa or blood, a pattern consistent with an intestinal mucosal origin. Peak levels of circulating GvH clones were associated with declines in HvG clones early after transplant. High GvH to HvG T cell clonal ratios were observed in the allografts of patients with donor T cell macrochimerism. Conclusions were limited by the relatively low number and heterogeneity of intestinal transplant patients.

The library was produced with the immunoSEQ multiplex PCR assay. High-throughput TCR-beta CDR3 sequencing of genomic DNA from most patients was performed by Adaptive Biotechnologies. The published analysis was carried out like this. TCR sequencing data were retrieved from Adaptive's ImmunoSEQ software for around 18 patients, whereas three other patients were processed with MiXCR and VDJtools. CDR3 nucleotide sequences shared between donor and recipient were removed because their origin could not be assigned. At least 2-fold expansion over unstimulated cells and a minimum CFSE-low frequency of 0.002% (template counts) or 0.001% (read counts) were required for clones to be classified as alloreactive. Clones were considered mappable if detected in sequenced pre-transplant spleen, lymph node, or MLR CFSE-low populations of the donor or recipient. The cumulative frequency of alloreactive clones was calculated as a percentage of all sequences, weighted by copy number. In TCRdb, the immuneACCESS table is reduced to in-frame sequences with V and J assigned. These tables do not hold every clone; where another copy was compared, an unresolved V gene accounts for under half, and the others remain unexplained. From that table come the V and J calls and clone size; the DNA was used to work out D and trimming. For this sample there are 3,000 to 4,500 clones; about two thirds appear just once. The ten largest clones take up about 10% of the sample.

This clone has a handful of counts. Its antigen remains undetermined. No quality values exist for individual bases; no much larger clone is one base distant. To isolate intraepithelial and lamina propria lymphocytes from graft specimens, dithiothreitol, EDTA incubations and collagenase D digestion were used. Bulk TCR-beta sequencing was performed on serial intestinal graft biopsy specimens collected as late as 600 days after transplant. CDR1 and CDR2 were assigned from the germline V gene as MGHDK and SYGVNS. V is pruned by 8 bases and J by 10 bases, leaving 5 bases of the junction without a gene match. Inclusive of the bounding cysteine and phenylalanine, the CDR3 is 13 residues long. Just the 39-base CDR3 DNA is kept, in frame starting at base 1.

This receptor was obtained from a human patient who received an intestinal transplant, so some T cells may come from the graft donor. The chain links TRBV25-1 with TRBJ1-6, with TRBD1 matching 10 junction bases. Sequencing was performed on ileum tissue, taken approximately 960 days after intestinal transplantation. The CDR3 protein: CASEGQGNSPLHF. The DNA reads TGTGCCAGCGAGGGACAGGGGAACTCACCCCTCCACTTT.